This entry describes one TCR beta chain. This sample is drawn from a study of technical replicates of blood from a handful of donors. This CDR3 is 13 amino acids long. Germline-derived CDR1 and CDR2 are SGHRS and YFSETQ. With V trimmed by 4 bases and J by 5 bases, 0 bases remained unmatched. Libraries were prepared by immunoSEQ multiplex PCR; TCRdb keeps only in-frame clonotypes and omits some of them. This table has almost 85,000 clones, 97% appearing once. The chain recombines TRBV5-1 with TRBJ2-2; 9 positions agree with TRBD2. The sample taken for sequencing was T cells isolated from PBMCs. This sequence was found in a human donor in good health. The CDR3: CASSAGGTGELFF. The CDR3 region has the DNA TGCGCCAGCAGCGCGGGAGGGACCGGGGAGCTGTTTTTT.